This is a list of T cell receptor beta chains from one sample in a study of blood T cell repertoires in COVID-19. Measured with immunoSEQ multiplex PCR; TCRdb has only the in-frame clones, and not every one. The profile covers around 260,000 clones, with approximately 85% appearing a single time and about 4.3% taken by the ten largest. The source material was PBMCs or T cells enriched from blood (not recorded which). The source is a woman aged 25 to 39 who had recovered from COVID-19. The CDR3 runs from the conserved cysteine through the conserved F or W. D genes are given only for firm matches. Rows give clone size only sometimes, using once, few, many, or a class for an expanded clone.

v_call: TRBV6-2/TRBV6-3
j_call: TRBJ1-1
clone_size: -
d_call: -
cdr3_nt: TGTGCCAGCAGCAACGCAGGGGAAGCTTTCTTT
cdr3_aa: CASSNAGEAFF

v_call: TRBV19
j_call: TRBJ2-7
clone_size: -
d_call: -
cdr3_nt: TGTGCCAGTAGTATGGCAGACTCCTACGAGCAGTACTTC
cdr3_aa: CASSMADSYEQYF

v_call: TRBV11-2
j_call: TRBJ2-7
clone_size: -
d_call: TRBD1
cdr3_nt: TGTGCCAGCAGCTTAGGACAGGGGGCAGGAGAGCAGTACTTC
cdr3_aa: CASSLGQGAGEQYF

v_call: TRBV7-2
j_call: TRBJ1-6
clone_size: once
d_call: -
cdr3_nt: TGTGCCAGCAGCTCCGTCGGGGGTTCACCCCTCCACTTT
cdr3_aa: CASSSVGGSPLHF

v_call: TRBV5-1
j_call: TRBJ2-7
clone_size: -
d_call: -
cdr3_nt: TGCGCCAGCAGCTTGGTTGGACTCTACGAGCAGTACTTC
cdr3_aa: CASSLVGLYEQYF

v_call: TRBV28
j_call: TRBJ2-1
clone_size: -
d_call: -
cdr3_nt: TGTGCCAGCAGAACACCCATCGACAGAGAGCAGTTCTTC
cdr3_aa: CASRTPIDREQFF

v_call: TRBV7-9
j_call: TRBJ2-1
clone_size: -
d_call: TRBD2
cdr3_nt: TGTGCCAGCAGCAAGGGACTAGTGGATAGCAATGAGCAGTTCTTC
cdr3_aa: CASSKGLVDSNEQFF

v_call: TRBV18
j_call: TRBJ2-1
clone_size: -
d_call: -
cdr3_nt: TGTGCCAGCTCACCCTCTGGCGGGATATACAATGAGCAGTTCTTC
cdr3_aa: CASSPSGGIYNEQFF

v_call: TRBV6-1
j_call: TRBJ1-2
clone_size: few
d_call: -
cdr3_nt: TGTGCCAGCAGTGAAATACGACAGGCGAGCAGCACCTTC
cdr3_aa: CASSEIRQASSTF

v_call: TRBV11-2
j_call: TRBJ1-2
clone_size: -
d_call: TRBD1
cdr3_nt: TGTGCCAGCAGGGCCCCGGGACAGGCCTGGATGTATGGCTACACCTTC
cdr3_aa: CASRAPGQAWMYGYTF

v_call: TRBV5-1
j_call: TRBJ2-1
clone_size: -
d_call: TRBD2
cdr3_nt: TGCGCCAGCAGACCGATGGGCGGGGGTAACAATGAGCAGTTCTTC
cdr3_aa: CASRPMGGGNNEQFF

v_call: TRBV6-5
j_call: TRBJ1-1
clone_size: -
d_call: -
cdr3_nt: TGTGCCAGCAGTTACTCGGGTCGGGTCGGCACTGAAGCTTTCTTT
cdr3_aa: CASSYSGRVGTEAFF

v_call: TRBV11-3
j_call: TRBJ2-2
clone_size: -
d_call: -
cdr3_nt: TGTGCCAGCAGCTTAACAGGGAACACCGGGGAGCTGTTTTTT
cdr3_aa: CASSLTGNTGELFF

v_call: TRBV2
j_call: TRBJ1-1
clone_size: once
d_call: -
cdr3_nt: TGTGCCAGCAGTGACGCCAGGCCAACTGAAGCTTTCTTT
cdr3_aa: CASSDARPTEAFF

v_call: TRBV3-1/TRBV3-2
j_call: TRBJ1-1
clone_size: -
d_call: -
cdr3_nt: TGTGCCAGCAGCCGCAGAAGGACAACAGGGTCCAACACTGAAGCTTTCTTT
cdr3_aa: CASSRRRTTGSNTEAFF

v_call: TRBV5-4
j_call: TRBJ1-2
clone_size: few
d_call: -
cdr3_nt: TGTGCCAGCAGCCCGACGAGCGACTATGGCTACACCTTC
cdr3_aa: CASSPTSDYGYTF

v_call: TRBV4-1
j_call: TRBJ2-1
clone_size: -
d_call: TRBD1
cdr3_nt: TGCGCCAGCAGCCAAGTTCAGGGGGCAGGGGAATACAATGAGCAGTTCTTC
cdr3_aa: CASSQVQGAGEYNEQFF

v_call: TRBV19
j_call: TRBJ2-7
clone_size: -
d_call: -
cdr3_nt: TGTGCCAGTCAAGGAGTCTACGAGCAGTACTTC
cdr3_aa: CASQGVYEQYF

v_call: TRBV5-1
j_call: TRBJ2-7
clone_size: -
d_call: -
cdr3_nt: TGCGCCAGCAGCTTGGGGCACAAAACCTACGAGCAGTACTTC
cdr3_aa: CASSLGHKTYEQYF

v_call: TRBV5-4
j_call: TRBJ2-5
clone_size: -
d_call: TRBD2
cdr3_nt: TGTGCCAGCAGCTTGGGGGGACTAGCCCAAGAGACCCAGTACTTC
cdr3_aa: CASSLGGLAQETQYF

v_call: TRBV5-1
j_call: TRBJ2-7
clone_size: -
d_call: -
cdr3_nt: TGCGCCAGCAGCTTTGACAGCTCCTACGAGCAGTACTTC
cdr3_aa: CASSFDSSYEQYF

v_call: TRBV19
j_call: TRBJ2-1
clone_size: few
d_call: -
cdr3_nt: TGTGCCAGTAGTCGGTGGGAGGAGCAGTTCTTC
cdr3_aa: CASSRWEEQFF

v_call: TRBV27
j_call: TRBJ1-6
clone_size: -
d_call: TRBD1
cdr3_nt: TGTGCCAGCAGTTTAAAAGGGACAGGAGATTCACCCCTCCACTTT
cdr3_aa: CASSLKGTGDSPLHF

v_call: TRBV28
j_call: TRBJ2-3
clone_size: -
d_call: TRBD2
cdr3_nt: TGTGCCAGCAGTCATAAAAGGGGTGGGAGGGCAGATACGCAGTATTTT
cdr3_aa: CASSHKRGGRADTQYF

v_call: TRBV19
j_call: TRBJ1-6
clone_size: -
d_call: -
cdr3_nt: TGTGCCCCAACGGGGGAGGTTTCAGGCTCCTATAATTCACCCCTCCACTTT
cdr3_aa: CAPTGEVSGSYNSPLHF